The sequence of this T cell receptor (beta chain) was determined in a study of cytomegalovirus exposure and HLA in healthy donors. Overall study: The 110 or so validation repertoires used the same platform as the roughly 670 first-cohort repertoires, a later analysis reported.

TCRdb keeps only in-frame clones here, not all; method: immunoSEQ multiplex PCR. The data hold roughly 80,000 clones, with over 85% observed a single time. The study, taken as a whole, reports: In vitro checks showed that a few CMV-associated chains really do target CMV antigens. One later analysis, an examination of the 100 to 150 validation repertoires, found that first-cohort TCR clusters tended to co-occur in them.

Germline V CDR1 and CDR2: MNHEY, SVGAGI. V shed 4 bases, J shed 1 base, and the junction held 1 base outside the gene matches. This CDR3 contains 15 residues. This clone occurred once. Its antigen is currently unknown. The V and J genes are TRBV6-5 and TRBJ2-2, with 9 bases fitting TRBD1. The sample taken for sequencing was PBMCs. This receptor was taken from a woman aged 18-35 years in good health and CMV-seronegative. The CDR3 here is CASSLDRGNTGELFF. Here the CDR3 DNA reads TGTGCCAGCAGTTTGGACAGGGGGAACACCGGGGAGCTGTTTTTT.